The next 17 T cell receptor beta chains were all read from a single sample in a study of Ad26.COV2.S vaccination and SARS-CoV-2 variants. Generated by immunoSEQ multiplex PCR, the TCRdb table keeps only in-frame clones and is missing some. The data show 200,000 to 300,000 clones, around 89% seen once. Sample treatment: 19 received Ad26.COV2.S at low or high dose, single or two shots; about five received placebo; per-sample allocation not given. On day 63 after the first injection, vaccine and placebo recipients gave samples. The sample in question was peripheral blood, obtained in a trial of Ad26.COV2.S vaccine versus placebo. These receptors originate from a person between 18 and 65 years old who received the Ad26.COV2.S COVID-19 vaccine or a placebo.

This sequence joins TRBV4-2 and TRBJ2-7, with 7 bases fitting TRBD1. CDR1 LGHNA and CDR2 YNFKEQ come from the germline V gene. Losses at the gene ends were 0 bases for V and 4 bases for J; bases not matched to a gene: 6. This CDR3 has 15 amino acids. CDR3 in amino acids: CASSQEGQDLYEQYF. As DNA, the CDR3 is TGTGCCAGCAGCCAAGAAGGACAGGATCTTTACGAGCAGTACTTC.

The chain joins TRBV11-1 to TRBJ2-3; no reliable D call. Germline CDR1 reads SGHAT; CDR2 reads FQDESV (reference sequence). There are 14 residues in the CDR3. The V end lost 4 bases, the J end lost 1 base, and 9 bases lay between the germline ends. DNA for the CDR3: TGTGCCAGCAGCTCGTCCACAGGCACAGATACGCAGTATTTT. Its protein is CASSSSTGTDTQYF.

This clone has only a few counts. This chain joins TRBV11-3 and TRBJ2-6, with unresolved D. The CDR3 length is 16 residues. V gave up 2 bases and J gave up 1 base, with 9 bases separating them. CDR1 is SGHNT, CDR2 YENEEA, per germline. CDR3 loop: CASSLSVGSGANVLTF. The CDR3 nucleotides are TGTGCCAGCAGCTTAAGTGTGGGGTCTGGGGCCAACGTCCTGACTTTC.

The chain joins TRBV7-9 to TRBJ2-7; maybe TRBD1 (5 bases). The germline V gene has CDR1 SEHNR and CDR2 FQNEAQ (reference sequence). The CDR3 runs to 11 residues. The V and J ends lost 4 bases and 6 bases respectively, with 7 bases between them. For the CDR3, the DNA is TGTGCCAGCAGCTCCAGGGCCGAGCAGTACTTC. This gives the protein CASSSRAEQYF.

The gene calls are TRBV6-2 or TRBV6-3 and TRBJ1-2; tentatively, D is TRBD1 (5 bases). The CDR3 loop spans 14 amino acids. Germline V lookup: CDR1 MNHEY, CDR2 SVGEGT. Between the trimmed V and J ends, which lost 0 bases and 3 bases, there was a span of 8 bases. The CDR3 region has the DNA TGTGCCAGCAGTTACTCGTTCAGGGACTATGGCTACACCTTC. Translation gives CASSYSFRDYGYTF.

The V call is TRBV2, the J call TRBJ2-3, with D tentatively TRBD1 (6 bases). Trimming stripped 2 bases from V and 6 bases from J, with 6 bases between. Per germline, CDR1 SNHLY and CDR2 FYNNEI. The CDR3 has 12 amino acids. CDR3 region: CASSEQGDTQYF. CDR3 nucleotide sequence: TGTGCCAGCAGTGAACAGGGGGATACGCAGTATTTT.

The rearrangement uses TRBV7-8 and TRBJ2-7; D gene unclear. Per germline, CDR1 SGHVS and CDR2 FQNEAQ. Trimming cost V 1 base and J 3 bases, with 10 bases left between them. This CDR3 is 14 amino acids long. The CDR3 spells CASSLGADSYEQYF. The CDR3 DNA reads as TGTGCCAGCAGCTTAGGGGCAGATAGCTACGAGCAGTACTTC.

The CDR3 region has the DNA TGTGCCAGCAGCTATTGGACAGGGCAGAACACTGAAGCTTTCTTT. It encodes CASSYWTGQNTEAFF. The V and J genes are TRBV3-1 (or the pseudogene TRBV3-2) and TRBJ1-1; TRBD1 aligns across 8 bases. V was clipped by 5 bases and J by 1 base; unmatched bases: 6. The CDR3 is 15 residues long. Germline values: CDR1 LGHDT, CDR2 YNNKEL (reference sequence).

The chain recombines TRBV29-1 with TRBJ2-3; D may be TRBD1 (6 bases). The CDR3 is made up of 14 amino acids. Germline values: CDR1 SQVTM, CDR2 ANQGSEA. Trimming removed 3 bases at V and 4 bases at J, with 14 bases between. The CDR3 DNA follows: TGCAGCGTTGAGGGCAGGGGAAGTCCAGATACGCAGTATTTT. Translated: CSVEGRGSPDTQYF.

V gene TRBV6-1 combines with J gene TRBJ2-7; perhaps TRBD1 as D (6 bases). The CDR3 runs 14 residues. The germline V gene has CDR1 MNHNS and CDR2 SASEGT. V gave up 3 bases and J gave up 5 bases, with 14 bases separating them. The CDR3 nucleotides read TGTGCCAGCAGTGACGGCAGGGGATTTGACGAGCAGTACTTC. Translating gives CASSDGRGFDEQYF.

This clone turned up a few times. J is TRBJ2-1 and V is TRBV5-1, with 7 bases lining up with TRBD1. The CDR3 consists of 18 residues. Trimming removed 1 base from V and 4 bases from J; junction bases left unmatched: 14. In germline, CDR1 is SGHRS, CDR2 YFSETQ. CDR3 nucleotides: TGCGCCAGCAGCTTGCAGGGACAGACGAAATTACTATACAATGAGCAGTTCTTC. This translates into CASSLQGQTKLLYNEQFF.

The V and J genes are TRBV6-5 and TRBJ2-7, with a possible D match to TRBD2 (5 bases). From germline, CDR1 is MNHEY and CDR2 SVGAGI. V was pared by 5 bases and J by 7 bases, with 9 bases between. The CDR3 length is 11 residues. CDR3 nucleotides: TGTGCCAGCAGTAGCGGCTTGGAGCAGTACTTC. The encoded protein is CASSSGLEQYF.

The table lists this clone with a count of one. The CDR3 loop reads CAWSGSSNQPQHF. In DNA, the CDR3 is TGTGCCTGGAGTGGGTCAAGTAACCAGCCCCAGCATTTT. The chain employs TRBV30 and TRBJ1-5, with D hard to call. The CDR3 length is 13 residues. CDR1 GTSNPN and CDR2 SVGIG come from the germline V gene (reference sequence). Trimming shortened V by 1 base and J by 7 bases, and 11 bases separated the two germline ends.

V and J are TRBV28 and TRBJ2-7; 8 nucleotides agree with TRBD1. Per the germline V gene, CDR1 is MDHEN and CDR2 is SYDVKM. After removal of 7 bases from V and 5 bases from J, the junction contained 4 bases not matched to a gene. This CDR3 spans 12 amino acids. As DNA, the CDR3 is TGTGCCAGCACCCTGACAGGGGACGAGCAGTACTTC. Its protein product is CASTLTGDEQYF. The full variable domain, its missing parts supplied by reference TRBV28 and TRBJ2-7, is DVKVTQSSRYLVKRTGEKVFLECVQDMDHENMFWYRQDPGLGLRLIYFSYDVKMKEKGDIPEGYSVSREKKERFSLILESASTNQTSMYLCASTLTGDEQYFGPGTRLTVT.

The rearrangement uses TRBV29-1 and TRBJ2-7, with a possible D match to TRBD2 (6 bases). The CDR3 is made up of 15 amino acids. V lost 7 bases and J lost 0, with 19 bases in between. Germline V gene sequence: CDR1 SQVTM, CDR2 ANQGSEA. The CDR3 DNA sequence: TGCAGCGCCTACGGCGGGGCAGGGATCTCCTACGAGCAGTACTTC. This gives the protein CSAYGGAGISYEQYF.

The chain employs TRBV9 and TRBJ1-2; no firm D call. This CDR3 contains 14 residues. Trimming pared 0 bases from V and 0 bases from J, leaving 6 bases between. Germline loops: CDR1 SGDLS, CDR2 YYNGEE. CDR3 in DNA: TGTGCCAGCAGCGTAGAGCCTTCTAACTATGGCTACACCTTC. Translation: CASSVEPSNYGYTF.

This clone appeared a few times. A much larger clone is a single base away; this may be a read error. J is TRBJ1-1 and V is TRBV7-2; no firm D call. Trimming stripped 2 bases from V and 1 base from J, with 5 bases between. The CDR3 runs to 13 residues. Per germline, CDR1 SGHTA and CDR2 FQGNSA. This CDR3 is CASSLMGNTEAFF. In DNA, the CDR3 is TGTGCCAGCAGCTTAATGGGGAACACTGAAGCTTTCTTT.